These 14 T cell receptor beta chains share one sample of origin, sequenced in a study of blood T cell repertoires in COVID-19. Clones were sequenced by immunoSEQ multiplex PCR, and TCRdb holds only the in-frame ones, with some missing. Here the sample spans approximately 160,000 clones, around 84% being singletons. Sequencing was carried out using peripheral blood. The receptors derive from a woman of 80 years or more with acute or convalescent COVID-19.

The gene calls are TRBV3-1 (or the pseudogene TRBV3-2) and TRBJ1-2; D uncertain. V lost 2 bases and J 3 bases, leaving 19 bases between the germline ends. The CDR3 covers 17 residues. CDR1 is LGHDT and CDR2 is YNNKEL in the germline V gene (reference sequence). CDR3 in amino acids: CASSQIRSPRRDYGYTF. DNA of the CDR3: TGTGCCAGCAGCCAAATCAGAAGTCCCAGGAGGGACTATGGCTACACCTTC.

This chain uses TRBV11-2 with TRBJ2-3; 8 bases are shared with TRBD2. Trimming cost V 1 base and J 2 bases; bases outside gene matches: 8. Looked up from germline, CDR1 is SGHAT and CDR2 is FQNNGV. This CDR3 is 17 amino acids long. CDR3 region: CASSLGRLAIITDTQYF. The CDR3 region has the DNA TGTGCCAGCAGCTTAGGGAGACTAGCGATTATCACAGATACGCAGTATTTT.

This chain uses TRBV2 with TRBJ1-2, with 7 bases that match TRBD1. CDR1 is SNHLY, CDR2 FYNNEI, per germline. The CDR3 length is 17 residues. V lost 2 bases, J lost 2 bases, and 11 bases stayed unmatched. This chain's CDR3 is CASSEIIGETGNYGYTF. In DNA form, the CDR3 reads TGTGCCAGCAGTGAAATTATCGGGGAGACAGGGAACTATGGCTACACCTTC.

This clone was detected many times. CDR3 sequence (DNA): TGTGCCAGCAGCTTAGGGACAGGGGGATTTGGAACCTACAATGAGCAGTTCTTC. It specifies CASSLGTGGFGTYNEQFF. The gene calls are TRBV7-6 and TRBJ2-1; the match to TRBD1 covers 10 bases. This CDR3 is 18 amino acids long. V gave up 1 base and J gave up 2 bases; unmatched junction bases: 8. Looked up from germline, CDR1 is SGHVS and CDR2 is FNYEAQ.

The chain uses TRBV9 and TRBJ2-1; the match to TRBD2 covers 10 bases. This CDR3 is built from 15 residues. CDR1 and CDR2 from the germline V gene are SGDLS and YYNGEE. The V and J ends lost 0 bases and 5 bases, in that order; junction bases with no gene match: 2. CDR3 DNA: TGTGCCAGCAGCGTAGGAGCGGGGGGGAACAATGAGCAGTTCTTC. It encodes CASSVGAGGNNEQFF. The full variable domain, in which reference TRBV9 and TRBJ2-1 provide the parts outside the CDR3, is DSGVTQTPKHLITATGQRVTLRCSPRSGDLSVYWYQQSLDQGLQFLIQYYNGEERAKGNILERFSAQQFPDLHSELNLSSLELGDSALYFCASSVGAGGNNEQFFGPGTRLTVL.

Points on this clone: The identical CDR3 is also encoded by other nucleotide sequences in the sample. V gene TRBV29-1 combines with J gene TRBJ2-5; D is possibly TRBD1 (6 bases). Trimming removed 6 bases at V and 2 bases at J, with 7 bases between. Germline-derived CDR1 and CDR2 are SQVTM and ANQGSEA. There are 11 residues in the CDR3. The CDR3 DNA is TGCAGCGTAGGACAGCAAGAGACCCAGTACTTC. This codes for CSVGQQETQYF.

The chain joins TRBV5-4 to TRBJ2-7, with D possibly being TRBD1 (5 bases). The CDR3 sequence is 12 residues long. Germline V gives CDR1 SGHNT, CDR2 YYREEE (reference sequence). Trimming removed 2 bases from V and 2 bases from J, with 5 bases in between. The CDR3 loop is CASSLQAYEQYF. Here the CDR3 DNA reads TGTGCCAGCAGCTTACAGGCCTACGAGCAGTACTTC.

The chain links TRBV5-1 to TRBJ1-1, with 7 bases identical to TRBD1. V shed 1 base, J shed 0 bases, and the junction held 6 bases outside the gene matches. This CDR3 has 16 amino acids. The V gene's germline CDR1 is SGHRS and CDR2 YFSETQ. For the CDR3, the DNA is TGCGCCAGCAGCTTGACGACAGGGCATCTGAACACTGAAGCTTTCTTT. As protein: CASSLTTGHLNTEAFF.

This chain connects TRBV2 to TRBJ2-5; D may be TRBD2 (7 bases). The germline CDR1 and CDR2 sequences are SNHLY and FYNNEI. V lost 4 bases to trimming and J lost 7 bases, with 19 bases between them. This CDR3 is 15 amino acids long. CDR3 coding DNA: TGTGCCAGCAGTGTTGGGAGGGGGGAATCTGGGACCCAGTACTTC. It encodes CASSVGRGESGTQYF.

V gene TRBV9 combines with J gene TRBJ2-3; tentatively, D is TRBD2 (6 bases). This CDR3 comprises 15 residues. In germline, CDR1 is SGDLS, CDR2 YYNGEE. Deletions cut 4 bases from V and 3 bases from J, with 15 bases between. The CDR3: CASSPLPGVTDTQYF. The CDR3 DNA reads as TGTGCCAGCAGCCCCCTTCCGGGGGTGACAGATACGCAGTATTTT.

This clone was seen just once. V gene TRBV7-6 combines with J gene TRBJ2-2; the match to TRBD2 covers 7 bases. Germline CDR1 SGHVS, CDR2 FNYEAQ. Trimming took 3 bases from V and 5 from J; bases not matched to a gene: 9. CDR3 length: 16 residues. The CDR3 nucleotides read TGTGCCAGCAGCTTGCCCCCCAGCGGGATGACCGGGGAGCTGTTTTTT. Translated, it gives CASSLPPSGMTGELFF.

The rearrangement joins TRBV7-6 to TRBJ2-5; D may be TRBD2 (6 bases). This CDR3 spans 16 amino acids. CDR1 and CDR2 from the germline V gene are SGHVS and FNYEAQ. Trimming took off 3 bases at V and 1 base at J, with 15 bases between the two ends. CDR3 sequence: CASSFRLGLSQETQYF. The CDR3 nucleotides read TGTGCCAGCAGCTTTCGACTAGGATTAAGCCAAGAGACCCAGTACTTC.

The chain is built from TRBV3-1 (or the pseudogene TRBV3-2) and TRBJ1-6; 8 nucleotides line up with TRBD1. V lost 0 bases to trimming and J lost 7 bases; unmatched junction nucleotides: 5. Germline assignment: CDR1 LGHDT and CDR2 YNNKEL (reference sequence). CDR3 size: 16 residues. The CDR3 reads CASSQEPTGGNSPLHF. CDR3 in DNA: TGTGCCAGCAGCCAAGAGCCTACAGGGGGGAATTCACCCCTCCACTTT.

The chain employs TRBV19 and TRBJ1-1, with TRBD1 as a possible D gene (5 bases). The ends were cut back, 3 bases at V and 7 bases at J, with 15 bases in the middle. Looked up from germline, CDR1 is LNHDA and CDR2 is SQIVND (reference sequence). This CDR3 is 14 amino acids long. This CDR3 is CASSMGRLIHEAFF. The CDR3 bases are TGTGCCAGTAGTATGGGGCGCTTGATTCATGAAGCTTTCTTT.